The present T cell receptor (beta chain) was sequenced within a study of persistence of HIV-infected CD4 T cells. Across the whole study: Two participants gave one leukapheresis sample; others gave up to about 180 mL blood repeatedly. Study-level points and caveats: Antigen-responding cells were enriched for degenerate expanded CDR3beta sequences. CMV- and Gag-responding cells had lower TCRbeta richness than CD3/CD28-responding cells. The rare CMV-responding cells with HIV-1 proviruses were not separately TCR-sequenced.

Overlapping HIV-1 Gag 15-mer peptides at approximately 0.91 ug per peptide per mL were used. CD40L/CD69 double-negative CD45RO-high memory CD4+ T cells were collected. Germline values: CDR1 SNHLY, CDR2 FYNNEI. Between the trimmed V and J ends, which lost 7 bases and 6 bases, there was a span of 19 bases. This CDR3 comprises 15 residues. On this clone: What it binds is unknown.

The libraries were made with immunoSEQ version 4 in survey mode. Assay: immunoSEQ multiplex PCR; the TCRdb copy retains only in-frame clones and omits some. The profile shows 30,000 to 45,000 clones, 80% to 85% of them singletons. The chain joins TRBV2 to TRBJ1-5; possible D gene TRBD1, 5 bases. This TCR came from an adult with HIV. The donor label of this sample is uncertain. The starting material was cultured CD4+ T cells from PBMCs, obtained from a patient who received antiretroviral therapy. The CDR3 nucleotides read TGTGCCAGCACCTTGACCGCCAGGGTGGGTCAGCCCCAGCATTTT. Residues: CASTLTARVGQPQHF. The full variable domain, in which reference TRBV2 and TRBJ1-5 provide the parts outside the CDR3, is EPEVTQTPSHQVTQMGQEVILRCVPISNHLYFYWYRQILGQKVEFLVSFYNNEISEKSEIFDDQFSVERPDGSNFTLKIRSTKLEDSAMYFCASTLTARVGQPQHFGDGTRLSIL.